The 7 T cell receptor beta chains below were found in one sample sequenced in a study of patients and donors after allogeneic stem cell transplantation (TCRdb year 2020). Preparation of the library involved RT-PCR. Instrument on record: NextSeq 550. The public reads were reanalyzed by TCRdb: fastp trimming at Q25, MiXCR alignment, in-frame beta chains only. Every CDR3 protein is listed once, alongside the most common genes and DNA of its rows. Within this sample are roughly 880,000 distinct CDR3 sequences, with roughly 18% of them counted one time only. Of the sample, roughly 6.4% is held by the ten largest clones. Sequenced input: blood, either unsorted or a sorted T cell fraction (not recorded which). The receptors stem from a human donor who was either an allogeneic HSCT recipient or a stem cell or donor lymphocyte infusion donor (not recorded which). It is not recorded whose cells these are; they may come from a transplant donor.

The chain couples TRBV30 to TRBJ1-5; D is unclear. With 2 bases removed from V and 7 bases from J, the gap between germline ends came to 15 bases. Per the germline V gene, CDR1 is GTSNPN and CDR2 is SVGIG (reference sequence). This CDR3 is built from 14 residues. CDR3 sequence reads: CAWSHSTDGQPQHF. In DNA, the CDR3 is TGTGCCTGGAGTCACTCAACGGATGGGCAGCCCCAGCATTTT.

As for this clonotype: Mismatch with germline at one junction end may stem from a read error. CDR3 sequence (DNA): TGCAGTGCCCATAGCGGGAGGGCCTCCAACAATGAGCAGTTCTTC. It specifies CSAHSGRASNNEQFF. The genes are TRBV20-1 and TRBJ2-1; TRBD2 agrees at 11 bases. From germline, CDR1 is DFQATT and CDR2 SNEGSKA (reference sequence). This CDR3 is 15 amino acids long.

The chain carries TRBV5-1 and TRBJ2-1, with D uncertain. Germline V gene lookup returns CDR1 SGHRS and CDR2 YFSETQ. V was cut by 4 bases and J by 12 bases, with 14 bases left in between. The CDR3 has 12 amino acids. CDR3 in DNA: TGCGCCAGCAGCCTCTCGTCGGCTTTGCAGTTCTTC. Translation: CASSLSSALQFF. The whole variable domain, remainder taken from reference TRBV5-1 and TRBJ2-1, is KAGVTQTPRYLIKTRGQQVTLSCSPISGHRSVSWYQQTPGQGLQFLFEYFSETQRNKGNFPGRFSGRQFSNSRSEMNVSTLELGDSALYLCASSLSSALQFFGPGTRLTVL.

The V and J genes are TRBV24-1 and TRBJ1-3; 8 nucleotides agree with TRBD1. The CDR3 sequence is 15 residues long. The ends lost 5 bases at V and 6 bases at J; junction bases unmatched: 8. Germline V gene data show CDR1 as KGHDR and CDR2 as SFDVKD. CDR3 in amino acids: CATSAAGTGENTIYF. Here the CDR3 DNA reads TGTGCCACCAGTGCCGCCGGGACAGGCGAAAACACCATATATTTT.

The chain links TRBV11-2 to TRBJ2-4, with TRBD2 as a possible D gene (6 bases). CDR3 size: 16 residues. V was clipped by 2 bases and J by 13 bases, with 24 bases between them. Looked up from germline, CDR1 is SGHAT and CDR2 is FQNNGV. The CDR3 DNA reads TGTGCCAGCAGCTTAAGCTTGAGTAGGCAGGGTAGCGGACAGTACTTC. Its protein is CASSLSLSRQGSGQYF. Filled out from reference TRBV11-2 and TRBJ2-4, the complete variable domain reads EAGVAQSPRYKIIEKRQSVAFWCNPISGHATLYWYQQILGQGPKLLIQFQNNGVVDDSQLPKDRFSAERLKGVDSTLKIQPAKLEDSAVYLCASSLSLSRQGSGQYFGAGTRLSVL.

This clonotype was counted a few times. The chain carries TRBV4-1 and TRBJ2-2; D unclear. Trimming removed 3 bases at V and 2 bases at J, with 10 bases between. The germline gives CDR1 MGHRA, CDR2 YSYEKL. The CDR3 is 15 amino acids. This CDR3 is CASSHLVRNTGELFF. CDR3 bases: TGCGCCAGCAGCCACCTAGTCCGTAACACCGGGGAGCTGTTTTTT.

V and J are TRBV24-1 and TRBJ2-2; weak D call: TRBD1 (6 bases). The germline gives CDR1 KGHDR, CDR2 SFDVKD. The V end lost 9 bases, the J end lost 2 bases, and 12 bases lay between the germline ends. The CDR3 extends over 14 amino acids. In nucleotides, the CDR3 is TGTGCCACCGGACAGAGTCTTAACACCGGGGAGCTGTTTTTT. The encoded protein is CATGQSLNTGELFF.